What follows are 22 T cell receptor beta chains derived from one specimen sequenced in a study of cytomegalovirus exposure and HLA in healthy donors (dated by TCRdb to between 2016 and 2019). Receptors were amplified or captured by the immunoSEQ multiplex PCR assay. The multiplex PCR relied on a mix of 60 forward primers for TCR Vbeta segments and 13 reverse primers for TCR Jbeta segments. As stored in TCRdb, this immuneACCESS dataset retains in-frame rearrangements with V and J assigned. A fraction of the clones does not appear; measured against another copy, unresolved V genes explain less than half of the discrepancy, and the remainder lacks a known reason. In this sample the table shows more than 100,000 clones, more than 60% of which occur a single time. The top ten hold approximately 4.1% of the sample. The sequenced sample consisted of PBMCs. All receptors come from a middle-aged woman in good health and CMV-seronegative.

The V call is TRBV29-1, the J call TRBJ1-1; TRBD1 aligns across 7 bases. The CDR3 length is 11 residues. Germline CDR1 reads SQVTM; CDR2 reads ANQGSEA. CDR3 DNA: TGCAGGGGACAGTTGAACACTGAAGCTTTCTTT. This sequence encodes CRGQLNTEAFF.

This clone was seen a handful of times. This chain joins TRBV7-3 and TRBJ2-3; weak D call: TRBD2 (6 bases). V was cut by 2 bases and J by 5 bases, with 20 bases left in between. The germline CDR1 and CDR2 sequences are SGHTA and FQGTGA. The CDR3 totals 17 residues. The CDR3 sequence: CASSLQGPGLRVDTQYF. The CDR3 DNA sequence: TGTGCCAGCAGCTTACAAGGGCCGGGACTCCGCGTAGATACGCAGTATTTT.

This clone was picked up a small number of times. Other nucleotide sequences from this sample produce the same CDR3. The chain recombines TRBV19 with TRBJ2-3; no clear D. CDR3 length: 11 residues. V was trimmed by 7 bases and J by 2 bases, leaving 4 bases between them. Per the germline V gene, CDR1 is LNHDA and CDR2 is SQIVND (reference sequence). Here the CDR3 reads CASTSTDTQYF. The CDR3 bases are TGTGCCAGTACGTCCACAGATACGCAGTATTTT. Filled out from reference TRBV19 and TRBJ2-3, the complete variable domain reads DGGITQSPKYLFRKEGQNVTLSCEQNLNHDAMYWYRQDPGQGLRLIYYSQIVNDFQKGDIAEGYSVSREKKESFPLTVTSAQKNPTAFYLCASTSTDTQYFGPGTRLTVL.

The chain uses TRBV16 and TRBJ1-5, with TRBD1 as a possible D gene (6 bases). V was pared by 2 bases and J by 4 bases, with 15 bases between. CDR3 size: 16 residues. The germline V gene encodes CDR1 KGHSY and CDR2 FQNENV. The CDR3 DNA is TGTGCCAGCAGCCAAGCAGGGGTAGGTAGGAATCAGCCCCAGCATTTT. Protein: CASSQAGVGRNQPQHF.

The chain has TRBV6-1 and TRBJ2-2; 9 bases are shared with TRBD2. The germline V gene encodes CDR1 MNHNS and CDR2 SASEGT. The CDR3 length is 16 residues. V shed 4 bases and J 1 base; nucleotides not matched to a gene: 4. The CDR3 spells CASSGLAGVNTGELFF. CDR3 bases: TGTGCCAGCAGTGGGTTAGCGGGGGTGAACACCGGGGAGCTGTTTTTT.

The rearrangement links TRBV19 to TRBJ1-5, with D perhaps TRBD1 (6 bases). This CDR3 region has 14 residues. Trimming pared 4 bases from V and 5 bases from J, leaving 12 bases between. CDR1 and CDR2 from the germline V gene are LNHDA and SQIVND (reference sequence). The CDR3 is CASSKEGGDQPQHF. The CDR3 DNA is TGTGCCAGTAGTAAGGAGGGGGGGGATCAGCCCCAGCATTTT.

The chain joins TRBV4-3 to TRBJ2-7, with TRBD2 matching 7 bases. The germline V gene encodes CDR1 LGHNA and CDR2 YSLEER. Trimming removed 0 bases from V and 6 bases from J; junction bases left unmatched: 11. CDR3 length: 16 residues. This CDR3 reads CASSQDLREFPREQYF. The CDR3 DNA reads as TGCGCCAGCAGCCAAGATTTGCGGGAGTTTCCACGCGAGCAGTACTTC.

This clone was counted a single time. The rearrangement joins TRBV9 to TRBJ1-1, with D possibly matching TRBD1 (6 bases). The germline V and J ends were trimmed by 3 bases and 1 base, with 13 bases remaining between them. This CDR3 has 15 residues. The germline gives CDR1 SGDLS, CDR2 YYNGEE. The CDR3 nucleotides read TGTGCCAGCAGCGCTACGGGACAACCGAACACTGAAGCTTTCTTT. Amino acids: CASSATGQPNTEAFF.

This clone has only one observation. The V gene is TRBV6-5, the J gene TRBJ2-1; 8 nucleotides line up with TRBD1. This CDR3 region has 14 residues. J gave up 10 bases and V 5 bases, and 10 bases lay outside the gene matches. Germline-derived CDR1 and CDR2 are MNHEY and SVGAGI. CDR3 in DNA: TGTGCCAGCAGTCCCCCGGACAGGGACAGGGAGCAGTTCTTC. Encoded protein: CASSPPDRDREQFF.

Written as DNA, the CDR3 is TGTGCCAGCAGCTTAGCGGCCGGGACAGCCTACAATGAGCAGTTCTTC. It is translated as CASSLAAGTAYNEQFF. The V call is TRBV7-6, the J call TRBJ2-1; 7 bases agree with TRBD1. Trimming removed 0 bases from V and 2 bases from J; junction bases left unmatched: 4. Per germline, CDR1 SGHVS and CDR2 FNYEAQ. CDR3 size: 16 residues. The full variable domain, its missing parts supplied by reference TRBV7-6 and TRBJ2-1, is GAGVSQSPRYKVTKRGQDVALRCDPISGHVSLYWYRQALGQGPEFLTYFNYEAQQDKSGLPNDRFSAERPEGSISTLTIQRTEQRDSAMYRCASSLAAGTAYNEQFFGPGTRLTVL.

The V gene is TRBV11-1, the J gene TRBJ2-2; 10 positions match TRBD1. The trim removed 0 bases at V and 7 bases at J, leaving 5 bases unmatched. The CDR3 is 16 amino acids. CDR1 is SGHAT and CDR2 is FQDESV in the germline V gene (reference sequence). The CDR3 region is CASSLAGTGVNGELFF. CDR3 DNA sequence: TGTGCCAGCAGCTTAGCCGGGACAGGGGTAAACGGGGAGCTGTTTTTT.

The gene calls are TRBV11-2 and TRBJ2-1; 16 bases agree with TRBD2. Germline CDR1 is SGHAT and CDR2 is FQNNGV. The CDR3 has 17 amino acids. V was clipped by 4 bases and J by 9 bases; unmatched bases: 9. This chain's CDR3 is CASSSNPGLAGGGEQFF. CDR3 coding DNA: TGTGCCAGCAGCTCAAATCCGGGACTAGCGGGGGGGGGTGAGCAGTTCTTC.

The genes are TRBV19 and TRBJ2-5; unclear D gene. TRBJ2-7 explains the end of the DNA better; the J call may be wrong. This CDR3 region has 15 residues. Germline values: CDR1 LNHDA, CDR2 SQIVND (reference sequence). CDR3 bases: TGTGCCAGTAGTACCTCCGGTGCAGGATATTACGAGCAGTACTTC. The encoded protein is CASSTSGAGYYEQYF.

The V and J genes are TRBV5-1 and TRBJ2-5; 7 positions match TRBD2. The length of the CDR3 is 14 residues. Trimming removed 3 bases from V and 2 bases from J; junction bases left unmatched: 4. CDR1 and CDR2 from the germline V gene are SGHRS and YFSETQ. CDR3 DNA: TGCGCCAGCAGCTCTCGGGGGGTACAAGAGACCCAGTACTTC. Translated, it gives CASSSRGVQETQYF.

V is TRBV6-5 and J is TRBJ2-7; 12 bases map to TRBD2. This CDR3 spans 15 amino acids. V gave up 0 bases and J gave up 5 bases; unmatched junction bases: 2. Germline lookup yields CDR1 MNHEY and CDR2 SVGAGI. This CDR3 is CASSYSLAGGDEQYF. CDR3 DNA sequence: TGTGCCAGCAGTTACTCACTAGCGGGAGGCGACGAGCAGTACTTC.

The CDR3 sequence: CASTPRALNTEAFF. CDR3 bases: TGTGCCAGCACCCCGAGGGCGCTCAACACTGAAGCTTTCTTT. The J gene is TRBJ1-1, the V gene TRBV6-5; D call uncertain. CDR1 MNHEY and CDR2 SVGAGI come from the germline V gene. The CDR3 is 14 amino acids. With 7 bases removed from V and 2 bases from J, the gap between germline ends came to 14 bases.

V and J are TRBV28 and TRBJ2-7; 8 bases are a match to TRBD1. Trimming took 7 bases from V and 2 from J; bases not matched to a gene: 10. CDR3 size: 15 residues. From germline, CDR1 is MDHEN and CDR2 SYDVKM. The CDR3 DNA follows: TGTGCCAGCACCCCCCCGGGACAGGAGCCCTACGAGCAGTACTTC. Its protein product is CASTPPGQEPYEQYF.

This chain uses TRBV18 with TRBJ1-1; D is perhaps TRBD1 (5 bases). Trimming pared 3 bases from V and 3 bases from J, leaving 8 bases between. The CDR3 is 13 amino acids. Germline lookup yields CDR1 KGHSH and CDR2 LQKENI. The CDR3 DNA follows: TGTGCCAGCTCACCTACCAGGGACACTGAAGCTTTCTTT. Translating it yields CASSPTRDTEAFF.

This chain joins TRBV2 and TRBJ1-2, with 10 bases matching TRBD1. There are 14 residues in the CDR3. Germline loops: CDR1 SNHLY, CDR2 FYNNEI. V trimming: 4 bases; J trimming: 8 bases; junction bases outside the gene matches: 7. The CDR3 loop is CASSGDRGSGGYTF. The CDR3, as DNA: TGTGCCAGCAGTGGGGACAGGGGTTCGGGCGGCTACACCTTC.

The V gene is TRBV2, the J gene TRBJ2-5, with D possibly TRBD2 on 5 matching bases. Per the germline V gene, CDR1 is SNHLY and CDR2 is FYNNEI. The CDR3 has 11 residues. V was shortened by 2 bases and J by 7 bases, with 5 bases between the two germline ends. This CDR3 reads CASSERGTQYF. CDR3 sequence (DNA): TGTGCCAGCAGTGAACGGGGGACCCAGTACTTC.

This clone was seen a handful of times. The chain employs TRBV27 and TRBJ2-1; TRBD2 agrees at 10 bases. Germline V gene data show CDR1 as MNHEY and CDR2 as SMNVEV (reference sequence). This CDR3 comprises 17 residues. V dropped 4 bases and J dropped 0; count of bases not matched to a gene: 6. The CDR3 DNA is TGTGCCAGCAGTTCCGGACTAGCGGTGAGCTCCTACAATGAGCAGTTCTTC. Translating it yields CASSSGLAVSSYNEQFF.

The genes are TRBV29-1 and TRBJ2-7; maybe TRBD1 (6 bases). The CDR3 loop spans 13 amino acids. The ends were cut back, 4 bases at V and 7 bases at J, with 17 bases in the middle. Germline V CDR1 and CDR2: SQVTM, ANQGSEA. CDR3 loop: CSVGKTGVGEQYF. CDR3 DNA: TGCAGCGTTGGTAAGACAGGCGTGGGGGAGCAGTACTTC.